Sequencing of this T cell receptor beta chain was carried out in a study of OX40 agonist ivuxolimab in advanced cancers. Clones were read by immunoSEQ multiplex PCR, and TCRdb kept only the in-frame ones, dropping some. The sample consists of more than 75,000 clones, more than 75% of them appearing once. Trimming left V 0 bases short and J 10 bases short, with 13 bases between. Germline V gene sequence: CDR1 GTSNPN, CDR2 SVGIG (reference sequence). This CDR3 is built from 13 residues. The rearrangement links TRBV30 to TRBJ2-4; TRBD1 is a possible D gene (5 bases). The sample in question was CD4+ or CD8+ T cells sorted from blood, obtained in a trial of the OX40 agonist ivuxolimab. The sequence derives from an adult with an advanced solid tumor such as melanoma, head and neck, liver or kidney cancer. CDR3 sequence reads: CAWSVLAGQIQYF. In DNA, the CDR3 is TGTGCCTGGAGTGTCCTGGCAGGGCAAATTCAGTACTTC.